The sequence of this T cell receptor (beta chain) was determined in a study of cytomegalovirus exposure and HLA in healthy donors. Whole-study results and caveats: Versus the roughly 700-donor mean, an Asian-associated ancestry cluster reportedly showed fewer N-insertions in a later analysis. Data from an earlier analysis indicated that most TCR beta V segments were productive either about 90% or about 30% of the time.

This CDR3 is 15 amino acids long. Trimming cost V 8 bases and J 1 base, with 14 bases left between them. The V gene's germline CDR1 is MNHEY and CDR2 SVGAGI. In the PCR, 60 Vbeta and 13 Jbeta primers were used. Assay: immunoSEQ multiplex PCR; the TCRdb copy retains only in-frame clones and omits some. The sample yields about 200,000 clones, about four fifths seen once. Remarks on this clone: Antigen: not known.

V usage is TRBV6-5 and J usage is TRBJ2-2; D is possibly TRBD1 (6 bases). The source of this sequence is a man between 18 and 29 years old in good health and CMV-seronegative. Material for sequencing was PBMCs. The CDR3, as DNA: TGTGCCAGCGGATTACTGGGACAGAACACCGGGGAGCTGTTTTTT. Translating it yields CASGLLGQNTGELFF.